This TCR beta chain was obtained from a study of shared T cell receptors in the human thymus (dated by TCRdb to the early 2020s). Study-level background: The study examined how self-reactive, shared T-cell receptor alpha chains are generated in the human thymus.

From its cysteine to its phenylalanine, the CDR3 spans 16 amino acids. The entry retains the CDR3 DNA only, 48 bases that are in frame from base 1. V sheds 8 bases and J sheds 4 bases, leaving 20 bases between their ends. The CDR1 and CDR2 encoded by the germline V gene are SGHDN and FVKESK. In the case of this clone: Its antigen is still unknown. No base quality values were provided; no much bigger clone lies one nucleotide off.

Library method: the immunoSEQ multiplex PCR assay. TCRdb stores this immuneACCESS table with in-frame sequences only. Part of the clones is absent; in the studies checked, under half of the shortfall reflects unresolved V genes, and no reason is known for the rest. This sample comprises roughly 550,000 clones, 75% to 80% of them detected only once. The ten largest make up about 0.013% of the sample. These data were also filed under a second study, of human thymus T cells. The second study also describes: In Finland, the donors were immunologically healthy infants who were having open corrective cardiac surgery for congenital heart defects. The thymus tissue came from surgical resects taken out during corrective cardiac surgery. Both the thymic and the peripheral blood repertoires appeared to show biased V and J gene segment usage. The related research found that thymic TCR repertoires overlapped highly between unrelated individuals. The study described the TCR alpha and beta repertoires in under 10 infant thymus samples and a handful of matching peripheral blood samples. Donor ages ranged from about 6 to 250 days, and the cohort comprised six or seven male and a couple of female infants. Thymocytes were mechanically released from the tissue and were stored as pellets of about 10-30 million cells at -70 degrees C. Genomic DNA was extracted from frozen cell pellets with a QIAsymphony instrument. Using the immunoSEQ multiplex PCR assay, the TCRB and TCRAD loci were amplified from a standardized quantity of quality-controlled genomic DNA. The V(D)J region was spanned by amplicons of a length sufficient to cover the CDR3 and to identify V and J genes. Through the commercial immunoSEQ service, the amplicons were sequenced on an Illumina platform. Primer bias and sequencing errors were corrected as previously described, and TCRAD and TCRB definitions were based on the IMGT database. The repertoires were analysed using immunoSEQ Analyzer 3.0 and VDJTools for basic statistics, V/J segment usage, diversity estimates, rarefaction and pairwise overlap. To estimate diversity, the Chao1, ChaoE, Efron-Thisted, Shannon and inverse Simpson indices were applied, and diversity was also estimated on datasets down-sampled to the smallest sample. For repertoire overlap, CDR3 nucleotide sequence, V gene and J gene had to match strictly, and clustering was done by Jaccard-based multidimensional scaling. On average, thymus samples gave 750,000 to 1,000,000 unique TCRB clonotypes, whereas blood samples gave roughly 80,000.

Specimen: thymocytes. The rearranged segments are TRBV14 and TRBJ2-2, with the D segment identity uncertain. The receptor was derived from a boy less than two years old with a congenital heart defect. Donor details come from another sample of the same person, matched by shared clones. The CDR3 sequence is CASAKALVRGTGELFF. The sequenced DNA is TGTGCCAGCGCCAAGGCATTAGTCCGCGGCACCGGGGAGCTGTTTTTT.